This T cell receptor beta chain was documented in a study of T cell repertoires in cytomegalovirus infection. TCRdb independently ran MiXCR on the reads; one entry per CDR3 protein. Of hundreds of thousands of distinct CDR3 sequences in the sample, more than 20% were seen once. V shed 4 bases and J shed 0 bases, with 7 bases lying between them. Germline V gene lookup returns CDR1 SGHTA and CDR2 FQGNSA. The CDR3 contains 15 residues. This clonotype came up many times. The clonotype originates from a human donor in good health (CMV status not recorded). Some clones in this sample may be carry-over from other donors' samples. V and J are TRBV7-2 and TRBJ2-6; D unclear. Sequencing input: CD8+ T cells from PBMCs. In nucleotides, the CDR3 is TGTGCCAGCAGCTCCAGAGTCTCTGGGGCCAACGTCCTGACTTTC. Protein product: CASSSRVSGANVLTF.